These T cell receptor beta chains were read from a single sample in a study of CD8+CD57+ T cells in acquired aplastic anemia. A single record per CDR3 protein comes from TCRdb applying MiXCR to the reads. The sample lists about 180,000 distinct CDR3 sequences; approximately 45% were seen once. The sequencing sample was made of sorted CD4+, CD8+, or CD8+CD57+ T cells (not recorded which) from PBMCs. All receptors derive from a human donor in good health. Each CDR3 is given with its conserved first and last residue. Fields, in order: V gene, J gene, D gene, clone size, CDR3 DNA, CDR3 protein. The D gene is left open where the match is weak. A row's size may be missing; if present it is once, few, many or a size class.

v_call: TRBV14
j_call: TRBJ1-4
d_call: .
clone_size: many
cdr3_nt: TGTGCCAGCAGCCAAGATACGTTAACTAATGAAAAACTGTTTTTT
cdr3_aa: CASSQDTLTNEKLFF

v_call: TRBV7-6
j_call: TRBJ2-1
d_call: TRBD1
clone_size: many
cdr3_nt: TGTGCCAGCGGTCGGACAGGGGGCTACAATGAGCAGTTCTTC
cdr3_aa: CASGRTGGYNEQFF

v_call: TRBV10-3
j_call: TRBJ2-7
d_call: .
clone_size: few
cdr3_nt: TGTGCCATCAGACACGACAGGGAGGTCGACGAGCAGTACTTC
cdr3_aa: CAIRHDREVDEQYF

v_call: TRBV19
j_call: TRBJ2-7
d_call: .
clone_size: few
cdr3_nt: TGTGCCAGTAGTCCTTTCCAAGGGGGGAGCTCCTACGAGCAGTACTTC
cdr3_aa: CASSPFQGGSSYEQYF

v_call: TRBV25-1
j_call: TRBJ2-3
d_call: TRBD2
clone_size: many
cdr3_nt: TGTGCCAGCAGCGCGCGGACTAGCGGGGCTGTAGATACGCAGTATTTT
cdr3_aa: CASSARTSGAVDTQYF

v_call: TRBV6-2/TRBV6-3
j_call: TRBJ2-2
d_call: .
clone_size: .
cdr3_nt: TGTGCCAGCAGTTACTCGGTTCAGGGAGGGGAGCTGTTTTTT
cdr3_aa: CASSYSVQGGELFF

v_call: TRBV18
j_call: TRBJ1-5
d_call: .
clone_size: .
cdr3_nt: TGTGCCAGCTCATTGCAGGAGGTAAATCAGCCCCAGCATTTT
cdr3_aa: CASSLQEVNQPQHF

v_call: TRBV10-1
j_call: TRBJ2-1
d_call: .
clone_size: few
cdr3_nt: TGTGCCAGCTCACCATCAACCGTTCACAATGAGCAGTTCTTC
cdr3_aa: CASSPSTVHNEQFF

v_call: TRBV6-2/TRBV6-3
j_call: TRBJ1-5
d_call: .
clone_size: many
cdr3_nt: TGTGCCAGCAGGGAACAGGGAGGTAGCAATCAGCCCCAGCATTTT
cdr3_aa: CASREQGGSNQPQHF

v_call: TRBV5-6
j_call: TRBJ1-5
d_call: TRBD1
clone_size: many
cdr3_nt: TGTGCCAGCAGCTCTATAGGGACAGGGCCCCAGCATTTT
cdr3_aa: CASSSIGTGPQHF

v_call: TRBV19
j_call: TRBJ1-1
d_call: .
clone_size: .
cdr3_nt: TGTGCCAGTAGTCTTTGGGGAAGGAACACTGAAGCTTTCTTT
cdr3_aa: CASSLWGRNTEAFF

v_call: TRBV24-1
j_call: TRBJ2-3
d_call: TRBD1
clone_size: many
cdr3_nt: TGTGCCACCAGTGATGTGGACAGGGGCTACACAGATACGCAGTATTTT
cdr3_aa: CATSDVDRGYTDTQYF

v_call: TRBV10-3
j_call: TRBJ1-2
d_call: TRBD1
clone_size: few
cdr3_nt: TGTGCCATCAGCCAGATGGACAGGGACGATCATGGCTACACCTTC
cdr3_aa: CAISQMDRDDHGYTF

v_call: TRBV5-4
j_call: TRBJ2-5
d_call: TRBD1
clone_size: many
cdr3_nt: TGTGCCAGCAGCTATCACGACAGGGAGGAGACCCAGTACTTC
cdr3_aa: CASSYHDREETQYF

v_call: TRBV19
j_call: TRBJ1-3
d_call: .
clone_size: once
cdr3_nt: TGTGCCAGTAGTAGAGGGGGACCTGGAAACACCATATATTTT
cdr3_aa: CASSRGGPGNTIYF

v_call: TRBV12-3/TRBV12-4
j_call: TRBJ1-1
d_call: .
clone_size: many
cdr3_nt: TGTGCCAGCAGTTCTAGGGGTGGGAACACTGAAGCTTTCTTT
cdr3_aa: CASSSRGGNTEAFF

v_call: TRBV5-1
j_call: TRBJ1-2
d_call: .
clone_size: .
cdr3_nt: TGCGCCAGCAGCTTGGTGGATCGAGTGGGGGAGTATGGCTACACCTTC
cdr3_aa: CASSLVDRVGEYGYTF

v_call: TRBV15
j_call: TRBJ1-3
d_call: .
clone_size: many
cdr3_nt: TGTGCCACCAGCAGAGAACAGGGTCATGGAAACACCATATATTTT
cdr3_aa: CATSREQGHGNTIYF

v_call: TRBV2
j_call: TRBJ1-4
d_call: TRBD1
clone_size: once
cdr3_nt: TGTGCCAGAAGGGGGACAGGGAGCGAAAAACTGTTTTTT
cdr3_aa: CARRGTGSEKLFF

v_call: TRBV7-1
j_call: TRBJ2-3
d_call: TRBD2
clone_size: .
cdr3_nt: TGTGCCAGCAGCCCAGGGACTAGCGGGGGGATCGGTTCGGGTACGCAGTATTTT
cdr3_aa: CASSPGTSGGIGSGTQYF

v_call: TRBV2
j_call: TRBJ2-3
d_call: TRBD2
clone_size: .
cdr3_nt: TGTGCCAGCAGTGCGGGGACTAGCGGGAGGGGGCAGTATTTT
cdr3_aa: CASSAGTSGRGQYF

v_call: TRBV5-6
j_call: TRBJ1-4
d_call: .
clone_size: few
cdr3_nt: TGTGCCAGCAGCTTGCCAGGAAGAGCAACTAATGAAAAACTGTTTTTT
cdr3_aa: CASSLPGRATNEKLFF

v_call: TRBV27
j_call: TRBJ2-7
d_call: .
clone_size: .
cdr3_nt: TGTGCCAGCAGGAAAAGACCAGCATCCTACGAGCAGTACTTC
cdr3_aa: CASRKRPASYEQYF

v_call: TRBV25-1
j_call: TRBJ1-1
d_call: .
clone_size: .
cdr3_nt: TGTGCCAGCAGTCCCCTTATGCAGCTGAACACTGAAGCTTTCTTT
cdr3_aa: CASSPLMQLNTEAFF